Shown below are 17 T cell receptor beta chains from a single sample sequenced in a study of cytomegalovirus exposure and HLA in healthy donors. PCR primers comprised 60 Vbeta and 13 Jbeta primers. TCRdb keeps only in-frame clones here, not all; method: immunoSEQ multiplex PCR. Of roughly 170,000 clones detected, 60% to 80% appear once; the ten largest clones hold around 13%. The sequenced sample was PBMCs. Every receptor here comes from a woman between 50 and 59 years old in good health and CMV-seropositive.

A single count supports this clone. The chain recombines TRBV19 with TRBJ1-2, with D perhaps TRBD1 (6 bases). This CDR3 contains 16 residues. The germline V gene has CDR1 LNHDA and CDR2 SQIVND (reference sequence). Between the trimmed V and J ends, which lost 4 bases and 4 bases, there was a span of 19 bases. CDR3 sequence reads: CASSTSRGARSYGYTF. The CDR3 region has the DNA TGTGCCAGTAGTACATCGCGGGGGGCGCGTTCCTATGGCTACACCTTC.

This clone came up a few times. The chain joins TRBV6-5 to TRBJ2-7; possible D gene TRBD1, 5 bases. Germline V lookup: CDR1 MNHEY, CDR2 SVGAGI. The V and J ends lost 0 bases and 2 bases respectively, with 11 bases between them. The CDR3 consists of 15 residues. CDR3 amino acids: CASSYSTVTAYEQYF. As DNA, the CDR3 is TGTGCCAGCAGTTACTCGACAGTAACGGCCTACGAGCAGTACTTC.

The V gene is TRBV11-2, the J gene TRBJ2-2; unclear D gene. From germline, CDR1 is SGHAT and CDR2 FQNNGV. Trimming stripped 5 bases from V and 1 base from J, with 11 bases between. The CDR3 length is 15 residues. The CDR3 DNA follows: TGTGCCAGCAGCGAATTCGTACAGAACACCGGGGAGCTGTTTTTT. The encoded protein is CASSEFVQNTGELFF.

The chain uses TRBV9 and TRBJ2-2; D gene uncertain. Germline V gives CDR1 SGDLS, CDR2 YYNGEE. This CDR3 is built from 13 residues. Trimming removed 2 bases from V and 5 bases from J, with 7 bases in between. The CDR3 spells CASSVRRTGELFF. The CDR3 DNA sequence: TGTGCCAGCAGCGTTAGGCGGACCGGGGAGCTGTTTTTT. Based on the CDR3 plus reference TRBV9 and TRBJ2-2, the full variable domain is DSGVTQTPKHLITATGQRVTLRCSPRSGDLSVYWYQQSLDQGLQFLIQYYNGEERAKGNILERFSAQQFPDLHSELNLSSLELGDSALYFCASSVRRTGELFFGEGSRLTVL.

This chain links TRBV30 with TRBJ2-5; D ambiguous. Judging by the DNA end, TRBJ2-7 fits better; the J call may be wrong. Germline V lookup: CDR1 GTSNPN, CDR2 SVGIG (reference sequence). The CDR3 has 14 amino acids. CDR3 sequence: CAWSVRNPSYEQYF. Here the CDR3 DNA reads TGTGCCTGGAGTGTTCGAAATCCCTCCTACGAGCAGTACTTC.

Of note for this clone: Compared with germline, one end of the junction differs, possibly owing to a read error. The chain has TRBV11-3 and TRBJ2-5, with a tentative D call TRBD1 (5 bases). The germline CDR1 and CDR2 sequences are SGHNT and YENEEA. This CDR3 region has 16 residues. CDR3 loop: CASSLGDSQISEAQYF. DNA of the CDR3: TGTGCCAGCAGCTTAGGTGACAGTCAAATCTCAGAGGCCCAGTACTTC. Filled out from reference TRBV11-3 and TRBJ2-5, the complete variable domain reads EAGVVQSPRYKIIEKKQPVAFWCNPISGHNTLYWYLQNLGQGPELLIRYENEEAVDDSQLPKDRFSAERLKGVDSTLKIQPAELGDSAVYLCASSLGDSQISEAQYFGPGTRLLVL.

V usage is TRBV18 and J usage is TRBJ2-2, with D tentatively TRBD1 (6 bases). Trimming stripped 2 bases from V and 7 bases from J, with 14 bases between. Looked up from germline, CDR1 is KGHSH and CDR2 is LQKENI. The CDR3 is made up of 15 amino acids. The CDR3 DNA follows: TGTGCCAGCTCACCAGGGCAGGGGATCGGCGGGGAGCTGTTTTTT. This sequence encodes CASSPGQGIGGELFF.

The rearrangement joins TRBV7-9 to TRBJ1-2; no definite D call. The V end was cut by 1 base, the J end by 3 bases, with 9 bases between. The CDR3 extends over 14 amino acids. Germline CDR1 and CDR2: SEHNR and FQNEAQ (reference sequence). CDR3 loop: CASSLGQNYYGYTF. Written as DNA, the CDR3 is TGTGCCAGCAGCTTAGGACAAAACTACTATGGCTACACCTTC.

Written as DNA, the CDR3 is TGTGCCAGCAGATCTACAGGGGGAGTAAGCACTGAAGCTTTCTTT. Amino acid sequence: CASRSTGGVSTEAFF. The chain is built from TRBV27 and TRBJ1-1; TRBD1 matches at 8 bases. The CDR3 is made up of 15 amino acids. With V trimmed by 6 bases and J by 4 bases, 10 bases remained unmatched. Per the germline V gene, CDR1 is MNHEY and CDR2 is SMNVEV (reference sequence).

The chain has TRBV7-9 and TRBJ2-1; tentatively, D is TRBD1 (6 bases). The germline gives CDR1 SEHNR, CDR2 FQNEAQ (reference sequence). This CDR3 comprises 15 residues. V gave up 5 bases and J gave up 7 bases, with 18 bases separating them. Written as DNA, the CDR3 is TGTGCCAGCAGCCCTCCCAGGGGCATAGCGAATGAGCAGTTCTTC. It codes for CASSPPRGIANEQFF.

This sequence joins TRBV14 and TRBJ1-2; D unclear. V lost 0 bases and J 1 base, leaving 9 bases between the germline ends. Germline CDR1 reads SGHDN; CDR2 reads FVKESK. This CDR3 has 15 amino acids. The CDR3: CASSQDLSDNYGYTF. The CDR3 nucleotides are TGTGCCAGCAGCCAAGATTTATCAGATAACTATGGCTACACCTTC.

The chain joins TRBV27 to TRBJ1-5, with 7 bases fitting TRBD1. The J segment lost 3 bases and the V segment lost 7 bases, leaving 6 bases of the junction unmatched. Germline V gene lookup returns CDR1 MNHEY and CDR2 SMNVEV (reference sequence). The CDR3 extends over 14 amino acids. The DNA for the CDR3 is TGTGCCAGCACAGCGACAGGGTCCAATCAGCCCCAGCATTTT. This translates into CASTATGSNQPQHF.

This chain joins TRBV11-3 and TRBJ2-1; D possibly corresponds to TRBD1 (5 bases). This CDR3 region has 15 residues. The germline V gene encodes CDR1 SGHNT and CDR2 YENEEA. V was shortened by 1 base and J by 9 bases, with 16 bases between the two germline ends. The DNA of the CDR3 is TGTGCCAGCAGCTTAGGTCAGGGATACGAAACTGAGCAGTTCTTC. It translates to CASSLGQGYETEQFF.

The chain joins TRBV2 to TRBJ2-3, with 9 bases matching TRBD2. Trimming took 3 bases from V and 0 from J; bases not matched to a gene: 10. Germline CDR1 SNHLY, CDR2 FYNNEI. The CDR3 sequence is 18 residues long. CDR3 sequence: CASSDPRPSGASTDTQYF. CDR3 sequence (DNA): TGTGCCAGCAGTGACCCCAGACCTAGCGGGGCTAGCACAGATACGCAGTATTTT. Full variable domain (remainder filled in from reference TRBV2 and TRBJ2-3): EPEVTQTPSHQVTQMGQEVILRCVPISNHLYFYWYRQILGQKVEFLVSFYNNEISEKSEIFDDQFSVERPDGSNFTLKIRSTKLEDSAMYFCASSDPRPSGASTDTQYFGPGTRLTVL.

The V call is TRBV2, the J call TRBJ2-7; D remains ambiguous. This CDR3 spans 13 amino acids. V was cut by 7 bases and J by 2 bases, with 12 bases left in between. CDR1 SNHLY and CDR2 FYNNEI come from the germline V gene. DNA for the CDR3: TGTGCCAGCAATTACGAACTAACCTACGAGCAGTACTTC. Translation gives CASNYELTYEQYF.

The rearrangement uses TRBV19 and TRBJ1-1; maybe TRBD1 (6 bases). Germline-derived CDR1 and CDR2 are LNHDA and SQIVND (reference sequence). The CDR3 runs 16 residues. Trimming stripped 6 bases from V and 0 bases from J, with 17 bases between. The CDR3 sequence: CASSSRDTFLNTEAFF. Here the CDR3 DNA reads TGTGCCAGTAGCAGCCGGGACACCTTTTTGAACACTGAAGCTTTCTTT.

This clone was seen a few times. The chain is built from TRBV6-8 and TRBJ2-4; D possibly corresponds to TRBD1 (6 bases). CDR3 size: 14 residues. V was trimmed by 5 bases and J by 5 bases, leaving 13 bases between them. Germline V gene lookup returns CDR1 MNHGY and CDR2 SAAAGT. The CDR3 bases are TGTGCCAGCAGTGAACAGGCAGGGGAAAACATTCAGTACTTC. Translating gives CASSEQAGENIQYF.